Below, 21 T cell receptor beta chains from the same sample are listed, as sequenced in a study of blood T cell repertoires in COVID-19 (TCRdb year 2020). Library creation used the immunoSEQ multiplex PCR assay. The table was pulled from immuneACCESS by TCRdb, which kept in-frame rearrangements only. Such tables lose some clones; where checked, under half of the loss comes from unresolved V genes, and the rest has no known cause. Across this sample there are 200,000 or so clones, with roughly 80% seen only once. Of the sample, about 18% falls within the top ten clones. The specimen sequenced was peripheral blood. These receptors all stem from a man aged 55-75 years with active or convalescent COVID-19.

The chain is built from TRBV2 and TRBJ2-7, with D tentatively TRBD1 (8 bases). In germline, CDR1 is SNHLY, CDR2 FYNNEI. The V gene lost 5 bases and the J gene lost 0 bases, with 14 bases spanning the gap. The CDR3 runs 15 residues. The CDR3 loop is CASSLGGTGSYEQYF. CDR3 sequence (DNA): TGTGCCAGCAGTTTGGGGGGGACAGGCTCCTACGAGCAGTACTTC. The complete variable domain, with remaining parts taken from reference TRBV2 and TRBJ2-7, reads EPEVTQTPSHQVTQMGQEVILRCVPISNHLYFYWYRQILGQKVEFLVSFYNNEISEKSEIFDDQFSVERPDGSNFTLKIRSTKLEDSAMYFCASSLGGTGSYEQYFGPGTRLTVT.

This clone was counted a few times. V gene TRBV5-4 combines with J gene TRBJ1-2, with TRBD1 matching over 10 bases. The CDR3 length is 15 residues. V gave up 4 bases and J gave up 7 bases; unmatched junction bases: 10. Germline CDR1 reads SGHNT; CDR2 reads YYREEE (reference sequence). In nucleotides, the CDR3 is TGTGCCAGCAGCCACTCCGGGACAGGGGTGGTTGGCTACACCTTC. Translated: CASSHSGTGVVGYTF.

This chain links TRBV5-6 with TRBJ2-5; a possible D gene is TRBD2 (5 bases). Trimming left V 3 bases short and J 0 bases short, with 9 bases between. The CDR3 has 14 residues. CDR1 SGHDT and CDR2 YYEEEE come from the germline V gene. Here the CDR3 reads CASSSQRNQETQYF. The CDR3 region has the DNA TGTGCCAGCAGCTCTCAGCGGAACCAAGAGACCCAGTACTTC.

The chain uses TRBV25-1 and TRBJ2-7, with D tentatively TRBD1 (6 bases). CDR3 length: 13 amino acids. The V and J ends lost 8 bases and 3 bases respectively, with 14 bases between them. Germline values: CDR1 MGHDK, CDR2 SYGVNS. As DNA, the CDR3 is TGTGCCAGCGCCCTTACAGGGAACTACGAGCAGTACTTC. Translated: CASALTGNYEQYF.

The chain employs TRBV11-2 and TRBJ2-7; 7 positions agree with TRBD2. Per the germline V gene, CDR1 is SGHAT and CDR2 is FQNNGV. V shed 1 base and J 3 bases; nucleotides not matched to a gene: 3. The CDR3 runs 14 residues. CDR3 residues: CASSLGGGGYEQYF. The CDR3 DNA sequence: TGTGCCAGCAGCTTAGGGGGCGGGGGCTACGAGCAGTACTTC.

V usage is TRBV28 and J usage is TRBJ2-3; 9 nucleotides line up with TRBD2. After removal of 6 bases from V and 6 bases from J, the junction contained 19 bases not matched to a gene. CDR3 length: 18 amino acids. Germline V lookup: CDR1 MDHEN, CDR2 SYDVKM. In nucleotides, the CDR3 is TGTGCCAGCAGGCCCGCGGGTAGCGGGAGTACTCCGCGGGATACGCAGTATTTT. This encodes CASRPAGSGSTPRDTQYF.

This chain connects TRBV6-4 to TRBJ2-3, with a weak D call TRBD2 (6 bases). Trimming took off 3 bases at V and 5 bases at J, with 15 bases between the two ends. The CDR3 has 15 amino acids. The V gene's germline CDR1 is MRHNA and CDR2 SNTAGT. CDR3 DNA: TGTGCCAGCAGTGAGAGTAGCCTCGGGGGAGATACGCAGTATTTT. Amino acids: CASSESSLGGDTQYF.

This chain uses TRBV2 with TRBJ2-3; 9 nucleotides agree with TRBD2. This CDR3 has 16 residues. Germline values: CDR1 SNHLY, CDR2 FYNNEI. Unmatched junction bases numbered 6, after V lost 5 bases and J lost 0 bases. As DNA, the CDR3 is TGTGCCAGCAGTCCCGCTAGCGGGGCTAGCACAGATACGCAGTATTTT. Translated, it gives CASSPASGASTDTQYF.

In this sample, this clone turned up once. V gene TRBV7-9 combines with J gene TRBJ2-6; tentative D call: TRBD2 (5 bases). Germline assignment: CDR1 SEHNR and CDR2 FQNEAQ (reference sequence). There are 16 residues in the CDR3. Trimming removed 5 bases from V and 4 bases from J, with 15 bases in between. As DNA, the CDR3 is TGTGCCAGCAGCCCCCGAAGAGGAGGAGGGGCCAACGTCCTGACTTTC. Its translation: CASSPRRGGGANVLTF.

This chain links TRBV6-5 with TRBJ1-5, with 10 bases aligning to TRBD1. The CDR3 is 15 amino acids. Trimming took 5 bases from V and 6 from J; bases not matched to a gene: 7. The V gene's germline CDR1 is MNHEY and CDR2 SVGAGI. The CDR3 nucleotides read TGTGCCAGCAGTCGGGACAGGGGTGTAGTTCAGCCCCAGCATTTT. Translation gives CASSRDRGVVQPQHF.

V is TRBV15 and J is TRBJ1-5; D gene uncertain. This CDR3 spans 14 amino acids. The germline V gene encodes CDR1 LNHNV and CDR2 YYDKDF (reference sequence). The V gene lost 3 bases and the J gene lost 6 bases, with 12 bases spanning the gap. CDR3 nucleotide sequence: TGTGCCACCAGCAGGGACTTAGAGGGTCAGCCCCAGCATTTT. It encodes CATSRDLEGQPQHF.

The chain uses TRBV2 and TRBJ1-1; D unresolved. The V end lost 8 bases, the J end lost 1 base, and 14 bases lay between the germline ends. CDR3 length: 14 amino acids. The V gene's germline CDR1 is SNHLY and CDR2 FYNNEI. CDR3: CASPFWQSNTEAFF. CDR3 nucleotide sequence: TGTGCCAGCCCGTTCTGGCAGTCGAACACTGAAGCTTTCTTT.

CDR3 nucleotides: TGTGCCAGCAGCGAAATAGTCGATGAGCAGTTCTTC. Translation gives CASSEIVDEQFF. This chain connects TRBV6-2 or TRBV6-3 to TRBJ2-1, with unresolved D. Germline CDR1 MNHEY, CDR2 SVGEGT. Between the trimmed V and J ends, which lost 6 bases and 8 bases, there was a span of 11 bases. The CDR3 runs 12 residues.

This clone showed up just a few times. The gene calls are TRBV7-3 and TRBJ2-1, with TRBD2 matching over 13 bases. Germline CDR1 reads SGHTA; CDR2 reads FQGTGA. This CDR3 spans 15 amino acids. The junction had 10 bases not matched to a gene; V was cut back by 5 bases and J by 12 bases. CDR3 sequence: CASSEDGTSGIGQFF. The CDR3 DNA is TGTGCCAGCAGCGAAGACGGGACTAGCGGGATAGGGCAGTTCTTC.

This clone was found a few times. J is TRBJ1-2 and V is TRBV28, with 8 bases lining up with TRBD1. The CDR3 totals 16 residues. The junction had 10 bases not matched to a gene; V was cut back by 3 bases and J by 4 bases. Per germline, CDR1 MDHEN and CDR2 SYDVKM. The CDR3 DNA reads TGTGCCAGCAGTTTTCCCCAGACAGGGGCGAGCTATGGCTACACCTTC. Translated, it gives CASSFPQTGASYGYTF.

This clone has just a few counts. The chain employs TRBV5-1 and TRBJ2-3; tentatively, D is TRBD1 (7 bases). The V gene's germline CDR1 is SGHRS and CDR2 YFSETQ. V was cut by 4 bases and J by 6 bases, with 21 bases left in between. The CDR3 loop spans 16 amino acids. The CDR3 DNA is TGCGCCAGCAGCAGGCGGTGGCAGGGGGGTTCGGATACGCAGTATTTT. Translating gives CASSRRWQGGSDTQYF.

V is TRBV10-3 and J is TRBJ2-7, with D perhaps matching TRBD2 (5 bases). Trimming removed 5 bases at V and 3 bases at J, with 20 bases between. Germline V gene data show CDR1 as ENHRY and CDR2 as SYGVKD. The CDR3 sequence is 16 residues long. The DNA for the CDR3 is TGTGCCATCAGTCCAGCTCGGGGAAGAGTGGGCTACGAGCAGTACTTC. This codes for CAISPARGRVGYEQYF.

The rearrangement uses TRBV5-6 and TRBJ2-7; 8 bases line up with TRBD1. CDR3 length equals 14 residues. V was clipped by 4 bases and J by 3 bases; unmatched bases: 6. Germline V gene sequence: CDR1 SGHDT, CDR2 YYEEEE. CDR3 sequence: CASSTGDRFYEQYF. The CDR3 DNA is TGTGCCAGCAGCACGGGGGACAGGTTCTACGAGCAGTACTTC.

The rearrangement links TRBV18 to TRBJ2-7; D perhaps matches TRBD1 (6 bases). This CDR3 has 15 residues. Germline lookup yields CDR1 KGHSH and CDR2 LQKENI. V was shortened by 1 base and J by 2 bases, with 12 bases between the two germline ends. The CDR3 reads CASSPQGDSAYEQYF. CDR3 sequence (DNA): TGTGCCAGCTCACCACAGGGGGATTCGGCCTACGAGCAGTACTTC.

V and J are TRBV6-6 and TRBJ1-2, with 7 nucleotides matching TRBD1. Losses at the gene ends were 6 bases for V and 4 bases for J; bases not matched to a gene: 5. From germline, CDR1 is MNHNY and CDR2 SVGAGI (reference sequence). The CDR3 is made up of 13 amino acids. The CDR3 DNA sequence: TGTGCCAGCAGGAAGACAGGGCTCTATGGCTACACCTTC. Its translation is CASRKTGLYGYTF.

This clone turned up a few times. This chain joins TRBV18 and TRBJ2-2, with D uncertain. V lost 3 bases and J lost 8, with 16 bases in between. CDR1 is KGHSH and CDR2 is LQKENI in the germline V gene. The CDR3 is made up of 15 amino acids. In nucleotides, the CDR3 is TGTGCCAGCTCACCTTTATATGGCGCGGAAGGGGAGCTGTTTTTT. Residues: CASSPLYGAEGELFF.